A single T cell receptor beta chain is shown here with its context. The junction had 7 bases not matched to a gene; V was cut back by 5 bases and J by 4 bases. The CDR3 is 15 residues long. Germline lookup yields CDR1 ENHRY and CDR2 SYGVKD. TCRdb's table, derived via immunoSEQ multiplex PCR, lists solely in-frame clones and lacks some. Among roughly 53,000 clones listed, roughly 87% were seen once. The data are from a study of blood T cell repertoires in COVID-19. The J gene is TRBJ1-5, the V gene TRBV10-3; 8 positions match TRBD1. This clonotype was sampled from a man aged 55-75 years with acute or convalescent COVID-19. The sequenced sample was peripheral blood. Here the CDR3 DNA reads TGTGCCATCAGTTCTGACAGGGGTGCGAATCAGCCCCAGCATTTT. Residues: CAISSDRGANQPQHF.